Listed here is a single TCR beta chain. These data belong to a study of human T cells and chemical hapten exposure. Study at large: Small differences in pooled library volume mainly drove the variation in TCR yields per sample.

Time point specified: pre-sensitization, week 0. Treatment in this sample: therapeutic diphenylcyclopropenone sensitization with weekly scalp DPC. The study enrolled 18 to 70-year-old alopecia patients suitable for DPC. V was shortened by 3 bases and J by 5 bases, with 7 bases between the two germline ends. This CDR3 is 12 amino acids long. Individual cDNA molecules received unique molecular identifiers in the library. TCRdb itself ran the RACE reads through MiXCR, one entry per CDR3 protein. The sample consists of approximately 370,000 distinct CDR3 sequences, around 5% of them appearing once. The clonotype comes from a woman aged 18-30 years with alopecia areata. Some clones in this sample may be carry-over from other donors' samples. The chain links TRBV12-3 or TRBV12-4 to TRBJ1-2; D unclear. This sample comprised whole blood, obtained in connection with sensitization to the hapten diphenylcyclopropenone (DPC). The CDR3 spells CASSLKHYGYTF. The CDR3 bases are TGTGCCAGCAGTTTGAAGCATTATGGCTACACCTTC.